This T cell receptor (beta chain) was profiled in a study of patients and donors after allogeneic stem cell transplantation. Each CDR3 protein gets one entry after TCRdb re-called the RT-PCR reads with MiXCR. The top ten clones hold about 9.9% of a sample with some 230,000 distinct CDR3 sequences, roughly 15% of them seen once. V dropped 5 bases and J dropped 2; count of bases not matched to a gene: 7. The CDR3 length is 15 residues. The table lists this clonotype with many counts. The chain employs TRBV12-3 or TRBV12-4 and TRBJ2-7; TRBD2 matches at 9 bases. The sequenced sample consisted of blood, either unsorted or a sorted T cell fraction (not recorded which). The TCR was taken from a human donor who was either an allogeneic HSCT recipient or a stem cell or donor lymphocyte infusion donor (not recorded which). It is not recorded whose cells these are; they may come from a transplant donor. CDR3 in amino acids: CASSLSGSATYEQYF. Here the CDR3 DNA reads TGTGCCAGCAGTCTTAGCGGGAGTGCTACCTACGAGCAGTACTTC.